One TCR beta chain is described in this entry. This entry comes from a study of Ad26.COV2.S vaccination and SARS-CoV-2 variants. The protocol was immunoSEQ multiplex PCR, while the TCRdb copy is restricted to in-frame clones and leaves out a portion. The data hold about 480,000 clones, with approximately 88% observed a single time. The CDR3 is 16 residues long. Looked up from germline, CDR1 is SGHTA and CDR2 is FQGNSA. The germline V and J ends were trimmed by 1 base and 3 bases, with 14 bases remaining between them. The sample's treatment: around 19 received Ad26.COV2.S at low or high dose, single or two shots; roughly 5 received placebo; per-sample allocation not given. Repertoires come from day 63 after the first vaccine or placebo injection.

The chain carries TRBV7-2 and TRBJ2-3, with D perhaps matching TRBD2 (5 bases). The sample consisted of peripheral blood, taken in a trial of Ad26.COV2.S vaccine versus placebo. The TCR sequence derives from a person between 18 and 65 years old who received the Ad26.COV2.S COVID-19 vaccine or a placebo. In DNA, the CDR3 is TGTGCCAGCAGCTTAGGGGGAGACTTTAGGACAGATACGCAGTATTTT. Protein sequence: CASSLGGDFRTDTQYF. Full variable domain (outside the CDR3, taken from reference TRBV7-2 and TRBJ2-3): GAGVSQSPSNKVTEKGKDVELRCDPISGHTALYWYRQSLGQGLEFLIYFQGNSAPDKSGLPSDRFSAERTGGSVSTLTIQRTQQEDSAVYLCASSLGGDFRTDTQYFGPGTRLTVL.